The 3 T cell receptor beta chains listed next were all sequenced from one sample in a study of cytomegalovirus exposure and HLA in healthy donors (dated by TCRdb to about 2017). Library prep was done by the immunoSEQ multiplex PCR assay. A mixture of 60 forward primers for TCR Vbeta segments and 13 reverse primers for TCR Jbeta segments was used in the multiplex PCR. The clones in this table, taken by TCRdb from immuneACCESS, are in-frame only. Not every clone is retained; where verified, under half of the shortfall comes from an unresolved V gene, and the cause of the rest is unknown. The sample table records 100,000 to 150,000 clones. Jointly, the top ten make up around 4% of the sample. The specimen sequenced was PBMCs. The receptors were gathered from a man younger than 35 in good health and CMV-seronegative.

J is TRBJ2-1 and V is TRBV5-1; TRBD2 matches 10 bases. The V and J ends lost 4 bases and 7 bases, in that order; junction bases with no gene match: 8. The germline gives CDR1 SGHRS, CDR2 YFSETQ. CDR3 length: 15 amino acids. For the CDR3, the DNA is TGCGCCAGCAGCCCACAGCGGGAGGGAACGAATGAGCAGTTCTTC. Protein product: CASSPQREGTNEQFF.

Note on this clone: The junction departs from germline at one end; a sequencing error may be responsible. The J gene is TRBJ2-3, the V gene TRBV15; 9 bases are shared with TRBD2. The length of the CDR3 is 17 residues. The V gene's germline CDR1 is LNHNV and CDR2 YYDKDF (reference sequence). The CDR3 nucleotides read TGTGCCACCAGGAGAGGGGGGCCAGCGGGAGGCCCAGATACGCAGTATTTT. Translation: CATRRGGPAGGPDTQYF. The full variable domain, completed using reference TRBV15 and TRBJ2-3, is DAMVIQNPRYQVTQFGKPVTLSCSQTLNHNVMYWYQQKSSQAPKLLFHYYDKDFNNEADTPDNFQSRRPNTSFCFLDIRSPGLGDTAMYLCATRRGGPAGGPDTQYFGPGTRLTVL.

J is TRBJ2-1 and V is TRBV30; no firm D call. The CDR3 is 12 amino acids. Germline loops: CDR1 GTSNPN, CDR2 SVGIG (reference sequence). Trimming shortened V by 0 bases and J by 5 bases, and 5 bases separated the two germline ends. The CDR3 nucleotides read TGTGCCTGGAGTGTACTAAACAATGAGCAGTTCTTC. The encoded protein is CAWSVLNNEQFF.